The source of this T cell receptor (beta chain) is a study of blood T cell repertoires in COVID-19. Only one count was recorded for this clone. Germline CDR1 is SGHDT and CDR2 is YYEEEE. The CDR3 loop spans 12 amino acids. V shed 6 bases and J shed 7 bases, with 14 bases lying between them. TCRdb keeps only in-frame clones here, not all; method: immunoSEQ multiplex PCR. The sample includes more than 150,000 clones, around 83% seen only once; the top ten take 10% to 15%. This receptor was obtained from a man between 65 and 85 years old who had recovered from COVID-19. The chain employs TRBV5-6 and TRBJ2-7, with D possibly TRBD2 on 6 matching bases. Sequenced material: peripheral blood. CDR3 sequence reads: CASTVTGTEQYF. DNA of the CDR3: TGTGCCAGCACCGTTACTGGGACTGAGCAGTACTTC.